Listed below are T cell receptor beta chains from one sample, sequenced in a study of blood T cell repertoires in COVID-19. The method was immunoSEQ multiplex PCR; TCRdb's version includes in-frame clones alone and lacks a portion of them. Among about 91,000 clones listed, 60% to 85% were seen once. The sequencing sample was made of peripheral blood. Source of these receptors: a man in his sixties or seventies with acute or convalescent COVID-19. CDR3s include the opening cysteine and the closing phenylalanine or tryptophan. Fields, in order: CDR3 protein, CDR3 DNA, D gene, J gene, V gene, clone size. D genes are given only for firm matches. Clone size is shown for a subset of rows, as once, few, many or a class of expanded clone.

cdr3_aa: CASSDTPGVGNTIYF
cdr3_nt: TGCGCCAGCAGCGATACCCCAGGGGTTGGAAACACCATATATTTT
d_call: -
j_call: TRBJ1-3
v_call: TRBV5-1
clone_size: once

cdr3_aa: CASSWGDYGYTF
cdr3_nt: TGTGCCAGCAGCTGGGGGGACTATGGCTACACCTTC
d_call: -
j_call: TRBJ1-2
v_call: TRBV7-9
clone_size: -

cdr3_aa: CASSQDRGLAGGYEQYF
cdr3_nt: TGCGCCAGCAGCCAAGATCGAGGGCTAGCGGGAGGCTACGAGCAGTACTTC
d_call: TRBD2
j_call: TRBJ2-7
v_call: TRBV4-1
clone_size: -

cdr3_aa: CASNPGKLSNQPQHF
cdr3_nt: TGTGCCAGTAATCCAGGAAAACTTAGCAATCAGCCCCAGCATTTT
d_call: -
j_call: TRBJ1-5
v_call: TRBV19
clone_size: -

cdr3_aa: CASSQDFSENIQYF
cdr3_nt: TGTGCCAGCAGCCAAGATTTTAGTGAAAACATTCAGTACTTC
d_call: -
j_call: TRBJ2-4
v_call: TRBV14
clone_size: medium-sized

cdr3_aa: CASSIEGGRRSSYNEQFF
cdr3_nt: TGTGCCAGTAGTATTGAAGGAGGTCGGAGGTCCTCCTACAATGAGCAGTTCTTC
d_call: -
j_call: TRBJ2-1
v_call: TRBV19
clone_size: -

cdr3_aa: CASSLVSGQGVRKDTQYF
cdr3_nt: TGTGCCAGCAGCTTAGTTTCAGGACAGGGGGTGCGTAAAGATACGCAGTATTTT
d_call: TRBD1
j_call: TRBJ2-3
v_call: TRBV7-6
clone_size: -

cdr3_aa: CASRRPGSSGNTIYF
cdr3_nt: TGTGCCAGTAGAAGACCAGGGTCCTCTGGAAACACCATATATTTT
d_call: -
j_call: TRBJ1-3
v_call: TRBV19
clone_size: -

cdr3_aa: CASSLKKDRGRVGDYGYTF
cdr3_nt: TGTGCCAGCAGCCTAAAAAAGGACAGGGGGCGCGTTGGGGACTATGGCTACACCTTC
d_call: TRBD1
j_call: TRBJ1-2
v_call: TRBV5-6
clone_size: -

cdr3_aa: CASSLTTTGFTDTQYF
cdr3_nt: TGTGCCAGCAGCTTAACAACGACAGGATTCACAGATACGCAGTATTTT
d_call: -
j_call: TRBJ2-3
v_call: TRBV7-9
clone_size: -

cdr3_aa: CASSPQRVEAFF
cdr3_nt: TGTGCCAGCAGCCCACAGAGGGTCGAAGCTTTCTTT
d_call: -
j_call: TRBJ1-1
v_call: TRBV6-5
clone_size: -

cdr3_aa: CAWSVDGGSGNTIYF
cdr3_nt: TGTGCCTGGAGTGTCGACGGCGGCTCTGGAAACACCATATATTTT
d_call: -
j_call: TRBJ1-3
v_call: TRBV30
clone_size: -

cdr3_aa: CASSPDTTYEQYF
cdr3_nt: TGTGCCAGCAGCCCGGACACTACCTACGAGCAGTACTTC
d_call: -
j_call: TRBJ2-7
v_call: TRBV11-3
clone_size: -

cdr3_aa: CASSLLAGGRRETQYF
cdr3_nt: TGCGCCAGCAGCTTACTAGCGGGGGGTAGGAGGGAGACCCAGTACTTC
d_call: TRBD2
j_call: TRBJ2-5
v_call: TRBV5-1
clone_size: -

cdr3_aa: CASSLGHQNYGYTF
cdr3_nt: TGCGCCAGCAGCTTGGGACACCAGAACTATGGCTACACCTTC
d_call: -
j_call: TRBJ1-2
v_call: TRBV5-1
clone_size: -

cdr3_aa: CASSEAGQALGAFF
cdr3_nt: TGTGCCAGCAGTGAAGCGGGGCAGGCGCTTGGTGCTTTCTTT
d_call: -
j_call: TRBJ1-1
v_call: TRBV6-1
clone_size: few

cdr3_aa: CASRSTANTEAFF
cdr3_nt: TGTGCCAGCAGATCCACAGCGAACACTGAAGCTTTCTTT
d_call: -
j_call: TRBJ1-1
v_call: TRBV2
clone_size: -

cdr3_aa: CATSRVGRGNDGYTF
cdr3_nt: TGTGCCACCAGCAGAGTGGGCAGGGGAAATGATGGCTACACCTTC
d_call: -
j_call: TRBJ1-2
v_call: TRBV15
clone_size: once

cdr3_aa: CASSVNRGHETQYF
cdr3_nt: TGTGCCAGCAGCGTCAACAGGGGGCACGAGACCCAGTACTTC
d_call: TRBD1
j_call: TRBJ2-5
v_call: TRBV9
clone_size: -

cdr3_aa: CASSKALLETQYF
cdr3_nt: TGTGCCAGCAGCAAAGCCTTATTAGAGACCCAGTACTTC
d_call: -
j_call: TRBJ2-5
v_call: TRBV21-1
clone_size: -

cdr3_aa: CASSLYQGGNNEQFF
cdr3_nt: TGTGCCAGCAGCTTGTATCAGGGAGGGAACAATGAGCAGTTCTTC
d_call: TRBD2
j_call: TRBJ2-1
v_call: TRBV5-5
clone_size: once

cdr3_aa: CSASRTSVPDTQYF
cdr3_nt: TGCAGCGCGTCAAGGACTAGTGTTCCAGATACGCAGTATTTT
d_call: TRBD2
j_call: TRBJ2-3
v_call: TRBV29-1
clone_size: -

cdr3_aa: CASSLVQGVSEAFF
cdr3_nt: TGTGCCAGCAGCTTGGTGCAGGGGGTCTCTGAAGCTTTCTTT
d_call: TRBD1
j_call: TRBJ1-1
v_call: TRBV5-8
clone_size: -

cdr3_aa: CASPDRDSEQYF
cdr3_nt: TGTGCCAGTCCTGACCGGGATAGCGAGCAGTACTTC
d_call: -
j_call: TRBJ2-7
v_call: TRBV19
clone_size: once

cdr3_aa: CSASPTSGFYEQYF
cdr3_nt: TGCAGTGCTAGTCCGACTAGCGGGTTCTACGAGCAGTACTTC
d_call: TRBD2
j_call: TRBJ2-7
v_call: TRBV20-1
clone_size: -

cdr3_aa: CASSLVRGTGELFF
cdr3_nt: TGTGCCAGCAGCTTAGTACGGGGCACCGGGGAGCTGTTTTTT
d_call: -
j_call: TRBJ2-2
v_call: TRBV11-2
clone_size: -

cdr3_aa: CASSLMQGYLDTEAFF
cdr3_nt: TGCGCCAGCAGCTTGATGCAGGGGTATTTGGACACTGAAGCTTTCTTT
d_call: -
j_call: TRBJ1-1
v_call: TRBV5-1
clone_size: -

cdr3_aa: CASSENRGNYGYTF
cdr3_nt: TGTGCCAGCAGTGAAAACAGGGGAAACTATGGCTACACCTTC
d_call: TRBD1
j_call: TRBJ1-2
v_call: TRBV6-1
clone_size: -

cdr3_aa: CASSVVVTSGKHEQFF
cdr3_nt: TGTGCCAGCAGCGTAGTGGTGACTAGCGGGAAGCATGAGCAGTTCTTC
d_call: TRBD2
j_call: TRBJ2-1
v_call: TRBV9
clone_size: -

cdr3_aa: CASSPGSNTGELFF
cdr3_nt: TGTGCCAGCAGTCCCGGGTCGAACACCGGGGAGCTGTTTTTT
d_call: -
j_call: TRBJ2-2
v_call: TRBV6-5
clone_size: -

cdr3_aa: CASSSDYGNEQFF
cdr3_nt: TGCGCCAGCAGCTCAGACTACGGAAATGAGCAGTTCTTC
d_call: -
j_call: TRBJ2-1
v_call: TRBV5-1
clone_size: -

cdr3_aa: CASSLRPLAGGYTGELFF
cdr3_nt: TGTGCCAGCAGTCTAAGGCCCCTAGCGGGAGGATACACCGGGGAGCTGTTTTTT
d_call: TRBD2
j_call: TRBJ2-2
v_call: TRBV28
clone_size: -

cdr3_aa: CASSPLSETNYGYTF
cdr3_nt: TGTGCCAGCAGTCCTCTCAGCGAAACTAACTATGGCTACACCTTC
d_call: -
j_call: TRBJ1-2
v_call: TRBV7-6
clone_size: -

cdr3_aa: CASSPGRYGYTF
cdr3_nt: TGTGCCAGCAGCCCAGGGCGGTATGGCTACACCTTC
d_call: -
j_call: TRBJ1-2
v_call: TRBV14
clone_size: -

cdr3_aa: CASRDNGLDEKLFF
cdr3_nt: TGTGCCAGTCGGGATAATGGACTGGATGAAAAACTGTTTTTT
d_call: -
j_call: TRBJ1-4
v_call: TRBV19
clone_size: few

cdr3_aa: CASSPQGLYGYTF
cdr3_nt: TGTGCCAGCAGTCCCCAGGGTTTGTATGGCTACACCTTC
d_call: -
j_call: TRBJ1-2
v_call: TRBV28
clone_size: -

cdr3_aa: CASSLVGGGGSPLHF
cdr3_nt: TGTGCCAGCAGCTTGGTAGGGGGCGGTGGTTCACCCCTCCACTTT
d_call: TRBD1
j_call: TRBJ1-6
v_call: TRBV5-4
clone_size: -

cdr3_aa: CASSLSRLANVLTF
cdr3_nt: TGTGCCAGCAGCTTATCCAGATTGGCCAACGTCCTGACTTTC
d_call: -
j_call: TRBJ2-6
v_call: TRBV11-2
clone_size: -

cdr3_aa: CASRPTGGDEQYF
cdr3_nt: TGTGCCAGCAGACCCACGGGGGGAGACGAGCAGTACTTC
d_call: TRBD2
j_call: TRBJ2-7
v_call: TRBV27
clone_size: -

cdr3_aa: CASRDRSSNEKLFF
cdr3_nt: TGTGCCAGCAGGGACAGGTCCTCTAATGAAAAACTGTTTTTT
d_call: TRBD1
j_call: TRBJ1-4
v_call: TRBV6-5
clone_size: -

cdr3_aa: CASSSLIYSGTGGVYGYTF
cdr3_nt: TGTGCCAGCAGCTCTTTAATTTATTCCGGGACAGGGGGCGTCTATGGCTACACCTTC
d_call: TRBD1
j_call: TRBJ1-2
v_call: TRBV7-2
clone_size: -

cdr3_aa: CASSWEGGLAGYGYTF
cdr3_nt: TGTGCCAGCAGCTGGGAGGGAGGATTAGCGGGCTATGGCTACACCTTC
d_call: -
j_call: TRBJ1-2
v_call: TRBV5-5
clone_size: -

cdr3_aa: CASSVQGGTDTQYF
cdr3_nt: TGTGCCAGCAGCGTACAGGGGGGCACAGATACGCAGTATTTT
d_call: TRBD1
j_call: TRBJ2-3
v_call: TRBV9
clone_size: -

cdr3_aa: CASARTSATDTQYF
cdr3_nt: TGTGCCAGCGCCCGGACTAGTGCCACAGATACGCAGTATTTT
d_call: TRBD2
j_call: TRBJ2-3
v_call: TRBV18
clone_size: few

cdr3_aa: CASKDRLNTEAFF
cdr3_nt: TGTGCCAGCAAGGACAGACTGAACACTGAAGCTTTCTTT
d_call: -
j_call: TRBJ1-1
v_call: TRBV2
clone_size: few

cdr3_aa: CASSPTAGGGKTYNEQFF
cdr3_nt: TGTGCCAGCAGCCCCACAGCGGGGGGCGGGAAGACCTACAATGAGCAGTTCTTC
d_call: TRBD2
j_call: TRBJ2-1
v_call: TRBV7-9
clone_size: many

cdr3_aa: CASSKGGNQPQHF
cdr3_nt: TGTGCCAGCAGCAAAGGAGGGAATCAGCCCCAGCATTTT
d_call: -
j_call: TRBJ1-5
v_call: TRBV21-1
clone_size: -

cdr3_aa: CASSERGGFETQYF
cdr3_nt: TGTGCCAGCAGTGAACGGGGGGGGTTTGAGACCCAGTACTTC
d_call: TRBD2
j_call: TRBJ2-5
v_call: TRBV2
clone_size: -

cdr3_aa: CASMGPGSYGYTF
cdr3_nt: TGTGCCAGCATGGGTCCGGGATCCTATGGCTACACCTTC
d_call: -
j_call: TRBJ1-2
v_call: TRBV6-5
clone_size: -

cdr3_aa: CASRLTGVQPQHF
cdr3_nt: TGTGCCAGCAGATTGACAGGGGTTCAGCCCCAGCATTTT
d_call: TRBD1
j_call: TRBJ1-5
v_call: TRBV28
clone_size: -

cdr3_aa: CASSLPPGRGLGYTF
cdr3_nt: TGTGCCAGCAGTTTACCCCCGGGCAGGGGGCTGGGCTACACCTTC
d_call: TRBD1
j_call: TRBJ1-2
v_call: TRBV28
clone_size: -

cdr3_aa: CASMVRDRGSPLHF
cdr3_nt: TGTGCCAGCATGGTACGGGACAGAGGATCACCCCTCCACTTT
d_call: TRBD1
j_call: TRBJ1-6
v_call: TRBV2
clone_size: -

cdr3_aa: CASSTGETNQPQHF
cdr3_nt: TGTGCCAGCAGCACCGGGGAGACCAATCAGCCCCAGCATTTT
d_call: -
j_call: TRBJ1-5
v_call: TRBV5-5
clone_size: -

cdr3_aa: CSVVIAGGYGYTF
cdr3_nt: TGCAGCGTTGTAATTGCCGGGGGCTATGGCTACACCTTC
d_call: -
j_call: TRBJ1-2
v_call: TRBV29-1
clone_size: -